The rows below give T cell receptor beta chains drawn from one sample of a study of T cells after yellow fever vaccination. TCRdb re-analysed the 5' RACE reads in MiXCR, keeping a single row per CDR3 protein. The sample includes around 180,000 distinct CDR3 sequences, roughly 6.2% of them seen just once. The material sequenced was CD4+ T cells sorted from PBMCs, taken on the day of the first yellow fever vaccination. The receptors stem from a man aged 18 to 30 who received the YFV17D yellow fever vaccine. Both conserved end residues are part of each CDR3. A D gene is named only where the DNA matches it firmly. Size is omitted from some rows. Given values are once, few, many or a class for expanded clones.

v_gene,abundance,j_gene,d_gene,CDR3nt,CDR3aa
TRBV6-5,few,TRBJ1-6,TRBD1,TGTGCCAGCAGTTACGGGCAGGGGGGGTCACCCCTCCACTTT,CASSYGQGGSPLHF
TRBV24-1,few,TRBJ1-2,-,TGTGCCACCAGTGATGGGGTCAGCCCGGCTTCGGGCTACACCTTC,CATSDGVSPASGYTF
TRBV6-5,-,TRBJ2-5,TRBD1,TGTGCCAGCAGTAGGGGGCCCCAAGAGACCCAGTACTTC,CASSRGPQETQYF
TRBV5-4,few,TRBJ2-3,TRBD1,TGTGCCAGCAGTATCGACAGGGGATCCCCAGATACGCAGTATTTT,CASSIDRGSPDTQYF
TRBV5-1,many,TRBJ2-2,TRBD1,TGCGCCACCTCCGGGACAGGGAACACCGGGGAGCTGTTTTTT,CATSGTGNTGELFF
TRBV12-3/TRBV12-4,many,TRBJ1-2,-,TGTGCCAGCAGTCTCTATCAGGGGATCTATGGCTACACCTTC,CASSLYQGIYGYTF
TRBV18,many,TRBJ1-2,-,TGTGCCAGCTCACCATCTCCCGGACAGCACTATGGCTACACCTTC,CASSPSPGQHYGYTF
TRBV10-2,-,TRBJ1-3,-,TGCGCCGCTGCCCCGGGATCCGGAAACACCATATATTTT,CAAAPGSGNTIYF
TRBV18,-,TRBJ2-3,-,TGTGCCAGCTCACCACCGGGCCCCGTGGGAGATACGCAGTATTTT,CASSPPGPVGDTQYF
TRBV9,-,TRBJ1-6,-,TGTGCCAGCAGCGTAGACCCAAGTGGGAACTCACCCCTCCACTTT,CASSVDPSGNSPLHF
TRBV7-3,many,TRBJ2-2,TRBD1,TGTGCCAGCAGTCAACCTAAGGGACAGGGGACCGGGGAGCTGTTTTTT,CASSQPKGQGTGELFF
TRBV10-3,many,TRBJ2-7,TRBD1,TGTGCCATCAGAGACCTCCCGGAAAGGGGGCCCGAGCAGTACTTC,CAIRDLPERGPEQYF
TRBV7-2,few,TRBJ2-4,-,TGTGCCAGCAGCTTAGCTCCAAAGGGAAGTACCCTAGCCAAAAACATTCAGTACTTC,CASSLAPKGSTLAKNIQYF
TRBV20-1,many,TRBJ1-2,-,TGCAGTGCTACCGCCCCCTATGGCTACACCTTC,CSATAPYGYTF
TRBV6-5,many,TRBJ1-6,-,TGTGCCAGCACCTCTCCCGGGGAGGGCCCCTCACCCCTCCACTTT,CASTSPGEGPSPLHF
TRBV5-1,-,TRBJ1-2,-,TGCGCCAGCAGCTTGGTGGCCGGGGTCAGCGATGGCTACACCTTC,CASSLVAGVSDGYTF
TRBV18,many,TRBJ2-7,-,TGTGCCAGCTCACACGGGGACGCCGGTCCTGTATCCTACGAGCAGTACTTC,CASSHGDAGPVSYEQYF
TRBV30,many,TRBJ1-5,TRBD1,TGTGCCTGGAGTGGGGACAGTAACAATCAGCCCCAGCATTTT,CAWSGDSNNQPQHF
TRBV7-2,many,TRBJ1-2,-,TGTGCCAGCAGCCCCGGACCATGGGACTATGGCTACACCTTC,CASSPGPWDYGYTF
TRBV4-3,many,TRBJ2-7,-,TGCGCCAGCAGCCAAGATGGGGGCGGTGGCTACGAGCAGTACTTC,CASSQDGGGGYEQYF
TRBV11-3,-,TRBJ2-3,-,TGTGCCAGCAGCCCAAGCTGGGGGAGTTCTACAGATACGCAGTATTTT,CASSPSWGSSTDTQYF
TRBV5-1,many,TRBJ2-5,-,TGCGCCAGCAGGACAAACCAAGAGACCCAGTACTTC,CASRTNQETQYF
TRBV20-1,many,TRBJ1-1,-,TGCAGTGCCGAAGCCCTGACTGAAGCTTTCTTT,CSAEALTEAFF
TRBV12-3/TRBV12-4,many,TRBJ2-1,TRBD1,TGTGCCACCGCCGGGACAGGGTACAATGAGCAGTTCTTC,CATAGTGYNEQFF
TRBV12-3/TRBV12-4,many,TRBJ2-3,TRBD2,TGTGCCAGCAGCTTTGGCAGGCTAGCGGGGGTCACAGATACGCAGTATTTT,CASSFGRLAGVTDTQYF
TRBV20-1,many,TRBJ2-1,-,TGCAGTGCCACTCAGGGCTACTCCTACAATGAGCAGTTCTTC,CSATQGYSYNEQFF
TRBV12-3/TRBV12-4,few,TRBJ2-2,TRBD1,TGTGCCAGCAGGGGGACAGGGAGGTCCACCGGGGAGCTGTTTTTT,CASRGTGRSTGELFF
TRBV18,many,TRBJ2-3,-,TGTGCCAGCTCATCTACCAATGGAGATACGCAGTATTTT,CASSSTNGDTQYF
TRBV24-1,few,TRBJ2-3,-,TGTGCCACCAGTGATTTGCAGCAGGGAGTTTATAGCACAGATACGCAGTATTTT,CATSDLQQGVYSTDTQYF
TRBV4-2,-,TRBJ1-2,-,TGTGCCAGCAGCCAAAGTACCCAGGGGCCCTTCTGGGGCTATGGCTACACCTTC,CASSQSTQGPFWGYGYTF
TRBV7-8,many,TRBJ2-1,TRBD2,TGTGCCAGCAGCTTAGCGCGGGGGGCCTACAATGAGCAGTTCTTC,CASSLARGAYNEQFF
TRBV6-1,few,TRBJ2-6,-,TGTGCCAGCAGCGGAAAACCTCGCGGGGCCAACGTCCTGACTTTC,CASSGKPRGANVLTF
TRBV10-3,few,TRBJ1-1,TRBD1,TGTGCCATCAGTGAGCCCCGGACAGGGGGAAGCTCGTCAGCTGAAGCTTTCTTT,CAISEPRTGGSSSAEAFF